The rows below give T cell receptor beta chains drawn from one sample of a study of CD8 T cells in ankylosing spondylitis. MiXCR, run by TCRdb on the 5' RACE reads, gives a single entry per CDR3 protein. The profile covers under 550,000 distinct CDR3 sequences, with more than 25% appearing a single time and over 0.8% taken by the ten largest. Sequenced sample: blood, either unsorted or a sorted T cell fraction (not recorded which). The receptors stem from a male donor with ankylosing spondylitis. Each CDR3 is given with its conserved first and last residue. The order of the fields is clone size, J gene, V gene, CDR3 length, D gene, CDR3 protein, CDR3 DNA. D genes are given only for firm matches. Clone size appears in some rows only: once, few, many, or a class for an expanded clone.

>once|TRBJ2-2|TRBV28|16|NA
CASSLGRAGLTRELFF
TGTGCCAGCAGTTTAGGTCGGGCAGGGCTTACCAGGGAGCTGTTTTTT
>NA|TRBJ1-1|TRBV2|14|NA
CASSRTAMNTEAFF
TGTGCCAGCAGCAGGACAGCCATGAACACTGAAGCTTTCTTT
>few|TRBJ2-1|TRBV27|15|NA
CASSPGPGRHNEQFF
TGTGCCAGCAGTCCCGGACCCGGAAGGCACAATGAGCAGTTCTTC
>NA|TRBJ2-6|TRBV12-3/TRBV12-4|13|NA
CASTFSGANVLTF
TGTGCCAGCACCTTCTCTGGGGCCAACGTCCTGACTTTC
>few|TRBJ1-2|TRBV11-3|13|NA
CASTLEGNYGYTF
TGTGCCAGCACCCTGGAGGGGAACTATGGCTACACCTTC
>NA|TRBJ1-1|TRBV5-6|15|TRBD1
CASSPRQGEGTEAFF
TGTGCCAGCAGCCCTCGACAGGGGGAGGGTACTGAAGCTTTCTTT
>NA|TRBJ1-2|TRBV4-1|15|NA
CASSQDKRLDYGYTF
TGCGCCAGCAGCCAAGACAAAAGATTGGACTATGGCTACACCTTC
>NA|TRBJ1-6|TRBV7-9|15|TRBD1
CASSPGQTPNSPLHF
TGTGCCAGCAGCCCGGGACAGACACCTAATTCACCCCTCCACTTT
>many|TRBJ2-1|TRBV5-5|13|NA
CASSYQTSVEQFF
TGTGCCAGCAGCTACCAGACTAGTGTTGAGCAGTTCTTC
>many|TRBJ1-3|TRBV7-2|15|NA
CASSLVTNSGNTIYF
TGTGCCAGCAGCTTAGTGACAAACTCTGGAAACACCATATATTTT
>few|TRBJ1-2|TRBV14|16|NA
CASSPSGSRDFFGYTF
TGTGCCAGCAGCCCCTCAGGGAGTAGGGATTTCTTTGGCTACACCTTC
>NA|TRBJ2-1|TRBV24-1|16|NA
CATSGGIISSYNEQFF
TGTGCCACCAGTGGGGGGATCATTAGCTCCTACAATGAGCAGTTCTTC
>few|TRBJ2-2|TRBV5-1|13|NA
CASSLVPDGELFF
TGCGCCAGCAGCTTGGTTCCTGACGGGGAGCTGTTTTTT
>few|TRBJ2-7|TRBV24-1|15|NA
CATSDPGRGTYEQYF
TGTGCCACCAGTGATCCGGGCCGGGGTACTTACGAGCAGTACTTC
>few|TRBJ1-2|TRBV5-1|12|NA
CASSLDTYGYTF
TGCGCCAGCAGCTTGGATACCTATGGCTACACCTTC
>few|TRBJ1-1|TRBV20-1|13|NA
CSARDGGGTEAFF
TGCAGTGCTAGAGACGGGGGCGGCACTGAAGCTTTCTTT
>NA|TRBJ1-6|TRBV3-1|11|NA
CASSRGSPLHF
TGTGCCAGCAGCCGGGGCTCACCCCTCCACTTT
>NA|TRBJ2-1|TRBV12-3/TRBV12-4|17|TRBD2
CASSIGLAGTWGGEQFF
TGTGCCAGCAGCATAGGGCTAGCGGGAACTTGGGGGGGTGAGCAGTTCTTC
>few|TRBJ2-5|TRBV24-1|11|NA
CATSEYETQYF
TGTGCCACCAGTGAGTACGAGACCCAGTACTTC
>NA|TRBJ1-5|TRBV12-3/TRBV12-4|15|TRBD1
CASSSLDRGKQPQHF
TGTGCCAGCAGTTCCTTGGACAGGGGGAAACAGCCCCAGCATTTT
>NA|TRBJ2-1|TRBV20-1|14|NA
CSARVSLASVEQFF
TGCAGTGCTAGAGTTTCCCTTGCTAGCGTAGAGCAGTTCTTC
>NA|TRBJ2-2|TRBV15|15|NA
CATSRGPVNTGELFF
TGTGCCACCAGCCGGGGACCTGTGAACACCGGGGAGCTGTTTTTT
>NA|TRBJ2-1|TRBV7-8|13|NA
CASSQDLGDEQFF
TGTGCCAGCAGCCAGGACTTGGGCGATGAGCAGTTCTTC
>few|TRBJ2-1|TRBV9|15|NA
CASSLQTHSYNEQFF
TGTGCCAGCAGCTTGCAGACCCACTCCTACAATGAGCAGTTCTTC
>NA|TRBJ1-5|TRBV3-1|14|NA
CASSPRDSDQPQHF
TGTGCCAGCAGCCCCCGAGACAGTGATCAGCCCCAGCATTTT
>few|TRBJ2-5|TRBV10-3|20|TRBD2
CAISDRVGTSGPNPQETQYF
TGTGCCATCAGTGACAGGGTCGGGACTAGCGGGCCTAACCCCCAAGAGACCCAGTACTTC
>few|TRBJ2-1|TRBV5-1|16|TRBD2
CASSLIGLAGYNEQFF
TGCGCCAGCAGCTTGATCGGGCTAGCGGGATACAATGAGCAGTTCTTC
>few|TRBJ2-5|TRBV6-5|17|NA
CASSFGGRTGEKETQYF
TGTGCCAGCAGTTTTGGCGGACGAACCGGGGAAAAAGAGACCCAGTACTTC
>few|TRBJ1-5|TRBV6-5|15|NA
CASSYPIGSNQPQHF
TGTGCCAGCAGTTACCCGATTGGGAGCAATCAGCCCCAGCATTTT
>few|TRBJ2-2|TRBV7-9|16|NA
CANHPFRQTNTGELFF
TGTGCCAATCATCCCTTCAGGCAAACGAACACCGGGGAGCTGTTTTTT
>NA|TRBJ1-5|TRBV7-2|14|NA
CASSFGYGGQPQHF
TGTGCCAGCAGCTTTGGGTACGGAGGTCAGCCCCAGCATTTT
>NA|TRBJ2-1|TRBV5-1|15|NA
CASSSAVSSYNEQFF
TGCGCCAGCAGCTCAGCGGTTAGCTCCTACAATGAGCAGTTCTTC
>NA|TRBJ2-7|TRBV5-1|14|NA
CASSSDTGGYEQYF
TGCGCCAGCAGCTCTGACACCGGTGGGTACGAGCAGTACTTC
>few|TRBJ2-1|TRBV3-1|15|NA
CASSQERNSYNEQFF
TGTGCCAGCAGCCAAGAGAGGAACTCGTACAATGAGCAGTTCTTC
>many|TRBJ2-5|TRBV7-9|17|TRBD2
CASSLTSGRAGKETQYF
TGTGCCAGCAGCTTGACTAGCGGGAGGGCCGGAAAAGAGACCCAGTACTTC
>NA|TRBJ2-3|TRBV10-3|16|TRBD2
CAISVALAGGTDTQYF
TGTGCCATCAGTGTCGCCCTAGCGGGAGGCACAGATACGCAGTATTTT
>once|TRBJ2-2|TRBV24-1|17|TRBD1
CATSDLIGTGNTGELFF
TGTGCCACCAGTGATTTGATAGGGACAGGGAACACCGGGGAGCTGTTTTTT
>once|TRBJ1-1|TRBV7-9|16|TRBD1
CASSLGWGQGDTEAFF
TGTGCCAGCAGCTTAGGATGGGGACAGGGGGACACTGAAGCTTTCTTT
>NA|TRBJ1-3|TRBV7-8|13|NA
CASSLDLREPPYF
TGTGCCAGCAGCTTAGATCTGCGGGAGCCCCCATATTTT
>few|TRBJ2-1|TRBV5-1|17|TRBD2
CASSHSKITGGYNEQFF
TGCGCCAGCAGCCACTCAAAGATAACGGGAGGCTACAATGAGCAGTTCTTC
>NA|TRBJ2-2|TRBV20-1|13|NA
CSARAWGTGELFF
TGCAGTGCTAGAGCGTGGGGCACCGGGGAGCTGTTTTTT
>many|TRBJ2-1|TRBV7-2|15|NA
CASSLEQYSYNEQFF
TGTGCCAGCAGCTTAGAGCAGTACTCCTACAATGAGCAGTTCTTC
>NA|TRBJ2-3|TRBV6-1|15|TRBD1
CASSDKTGGTDTQYF
TGTGCCAGCAGTGACAAGACAGGGGGCACAGATACGCAGTATTTT
>NA|TRBJ1-2|TRBV20-1|16|NA
CSPRSGVNQDSYGYTF
TGCAGTCCTCGCTCGGGGGTGAACCAAGACAGCTATGGCTACACCTTC
>NA|TRBJ2-3|TRBV29-1|14|NA
CSVPRWGRTDTQYF
TGCAGCGTGCCCCGTTGGGGTCGCACAGATACGCAGTATTTT
>NA|TRBJ1-2|TRBV19|10|NA
CASRDYGYTF
TGTGCCAGTCGGGACTATGGCTACACCTTC
>few|TRBJ2-2|TRBV11-2|11|NA
CATQESGELFF
TGTGCCACCCAGGAATCCGGGGAGCTGTTTTTT
>NA|TRBJ2-2|TRBV25-1|12|NA
CASRTNTGELFF
TGTGCCAGCAGGACGAACACCGGGGAGCTGTTTTTT
>few|TRBJ1-4|TRBV3-1|16|TRBD1
CASSPRDRGGGEKLFF
TGTGCCAGCAGCCCACGAGACAGGGGAGGAGGTGAAAAACTGTTTTTT
>NA|TRBJ2-2|TRBV5-1|16|TRBD1
CASSLTGGESTGELFF
TGCGCCAGCAGCTTGACAGGGGGAGAAAGCACCGGGGAGCTGTTTTTT
>NA|TRBJ2-1|TRBV19|13|TRBD2
CATAGSSGDKQFF
TGTGCCACCGCAGGGTCTAGCGGAGATAAGCAGTTCTTC
>few|TRBJ1-2|TRBV21-1|16|NA
CASSKTLCGSNYGYTF
TGTGCCAGCAGCAAAACCCTTTGTGGCAGTAACTATGGCTACACCTTC